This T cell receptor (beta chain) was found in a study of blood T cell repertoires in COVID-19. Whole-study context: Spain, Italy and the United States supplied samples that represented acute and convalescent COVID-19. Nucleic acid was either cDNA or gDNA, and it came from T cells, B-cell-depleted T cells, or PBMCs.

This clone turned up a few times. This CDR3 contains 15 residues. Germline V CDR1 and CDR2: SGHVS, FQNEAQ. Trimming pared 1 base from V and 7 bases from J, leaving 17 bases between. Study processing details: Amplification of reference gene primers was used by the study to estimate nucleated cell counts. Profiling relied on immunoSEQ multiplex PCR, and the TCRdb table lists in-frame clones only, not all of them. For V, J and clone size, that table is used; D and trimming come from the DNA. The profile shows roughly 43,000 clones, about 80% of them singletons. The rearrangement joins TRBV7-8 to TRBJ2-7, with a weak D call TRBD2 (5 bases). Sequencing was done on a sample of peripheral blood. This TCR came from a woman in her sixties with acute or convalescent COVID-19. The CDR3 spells CASSLVGVPRGEQYF. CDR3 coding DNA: TGTGCCAGCAGCTTAGTGGGTGTACCTCGCGGGGAGCAGTACTTC.